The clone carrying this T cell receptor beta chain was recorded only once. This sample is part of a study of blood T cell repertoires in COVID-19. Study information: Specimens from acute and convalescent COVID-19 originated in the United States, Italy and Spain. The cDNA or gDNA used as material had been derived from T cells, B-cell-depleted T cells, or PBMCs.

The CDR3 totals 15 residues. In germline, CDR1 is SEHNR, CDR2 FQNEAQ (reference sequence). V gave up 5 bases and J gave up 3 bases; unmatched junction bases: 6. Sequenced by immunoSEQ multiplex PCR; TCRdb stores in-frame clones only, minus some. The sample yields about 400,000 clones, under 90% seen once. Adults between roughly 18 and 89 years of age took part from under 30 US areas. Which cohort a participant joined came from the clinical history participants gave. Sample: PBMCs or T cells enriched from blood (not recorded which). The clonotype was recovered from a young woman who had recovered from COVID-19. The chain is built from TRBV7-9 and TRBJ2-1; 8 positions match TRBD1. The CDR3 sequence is CASSPDRDYYNEQFF. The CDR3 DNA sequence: TGTGCCAGCAGCCCGGACAGGGATTACTACAATGAGCAGTTCTTC. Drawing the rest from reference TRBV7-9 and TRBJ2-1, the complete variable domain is DTGVSQNPRHKITKRGQNVTFRCDPISEHNRLYWYRQTLGQGPEFLTYFQNEAQLEKSRLLSDRFSAERPKGSFSTLEIQRTEQGDSAMYLCASSPDRDYYNEQFFGPGTRLTVL.